The 17 T cell receptor beta chains reported below all come from one sample, sequenced in a study of blood T cell repertoires in COVID-19. Some clones are missing from TCRdb's copy, which holds only in-frame ones; the method was immunoSEQ multiplex PCR. The profile shows just over 35,000 clones, nearly 90% of them singletons. The sequencing input was peripheral blood. The receptors were sampled from a human donor in a cohort sampled during active COVID-19.

V is TRBV6-5 and J is TRBJ2-7; possible D gene TRBD1, 5 bases. Trimming took off 0 bases at V and 5 bases at J, with 14 bases between the two ends. Germline CDR1 and CDR2: MNHEY and SVGAGI. The CDR3 length is 15 residues. The chain's CDR3 is CASSYSNPGSNEQYF. In nucleotides, the CDR3 is TGTGCCAGCAGTTACTCGAATCCAGGGTCGAACGAGCAGTACTTC.

This sequence joins TRBV7-8 and TRBJ2-3; 8 bases are a match to TRBD1. The CDR3 contains 17 residues. The junction had 12 bases not matched to a gene; V was cut back by 4 bases and J by 3 bases. The germline gives CDR1 SGHVS, CDR2 FQNEAQ. The CDR3 coding sequence is TGTGCCAGCAGCTCCTACCGGATCAGGGGGCGGACAGATACGCAGTATTTT. Its protein is CASSSYRIRGRTDTQYF.

The rearrangement links TRBV10-3 to TRBJ2-4; D possibly corresponds to TRBD2 (7 bases). This CDR3 comprises 13 residues. V lost 10 bases to trimming and J lost 8 bases, with 18 bases between them. Germline CDR1 ENHRY, CDR2 SYGVKD. CDR3 DNA sequence: TGTGCCACCCAATGGGGGGCGGGGGACATTCAGTACTTC. It codes for CATQWGAGDIQYF.

The gene calls are TRBV28 and TRBJ2-3; 11 nucleotides line up with TRBD2. Germline V gene lookup returns CDR1 MDHEN and CDR2 SYDVKM. Trimming cost V 5 bases and J 5 bases; bases outside gene matches: 9. The CDR3 is made up of 16 amino acids. The CDR3: CASSRLTSGEGDTQYF. The CDR3, as DNA: TGTGCCAGCAGTCGCCTGACTAGCGGGGAGGGAGATACGCAGTATTTT.

The J gene is TRBJ2-5, the V gene TRBV30; D is possibly TRBD2 (5 bases). This CDR3 contains 14 residues. Trimming cost V 4 bases and J 4 bases, with 16 bases left between them. Looked up from germline, CDR1 is GTSNPN and CDR2 is SVGIG (reference sequence). In DNA, the CDR3 is TGTGCCTGGACCCCCCGGGTGGGGAGAGAGACCCAGTACTTC. This encodes CAWTPRVGRETQYF.

This chain connects TRBV12-3 or TRBV12-4 to TRBJ2-1; D perhaps matches TRBD1 (6 bases). V lost 2 bases, J lost 8 bases, and 10 bases lay in between. The CDR3 has 13 residues. CDR3 sequence reads: CASSLPQGHEQFF. In DNA form, the CDR3 reads TGTGCCAGCAGTTTACCCCAGGGGCATGAGCAGTTCTTC.

This clone has only one observation. This chain uses TRBV6-1 with TRBJ2-5, with 9 bases fitting TRBD2. Germline V gene lookup returns CDR1 MNHNS and CDR2 SASEGT. This CDR3 has 16 amino acids. Trimming took 4 bases from V and 0 from J; bases not matched to a gene: 6. CDR3 amino acids: CASSVLAGTNQETQYF. The CDR3 DNA sequence: TGTGCCAGCAGTGTCCTAGCGGGAACCAACCAAGAGACCCAGTACTTC.

This chain links TRBV28 with TRBJ1-3; the D is unclear. V shed 3 bases and J shed 4 bases, with 13 bases lying between them. Germline CDR1 and CDR2: MDHEN and SYDVKM. The CDR3 spans 15 residues. The CDR3, as DNA: TGTGCCAGCAGTTTCCAGAAGACGGGGGGAAACACCATATATTTT. It is translated as CASSFQKTGGNTIYF.

This chain connects TRBV5-1 to TRBJ2-7, with TRBD1 as a possible D gene (6 bases). This CDR3 has 16 residues. Trimming took 3 bases from V and 1 from J, leaving 17 bases between them. CDR1 and CDR2 (germline): SGHRS, YFSETQ. The CDR3 here is CASSWGPPGQSYEQYF. CDR3 coding DNA: TGCGCCAGCAGCTGGGGGCCCCCCGGACAGTCCTACGAGCAGTACTTC.

J is TRBJ2-7 and V is TRBV28; possibly TRBD1 for D (6 bases). This CDR3 region has 15 residues. The germline gives CDR1 MDHEN, CDR2 SYDVKM. Trimming cost V 1 base and J 7 bases, with 17 bases left between them. CDR3 in DNA: TGTGCCAGCAGTTTATTTGGGCAGGGGTCGAGTGAGCAGTACTTC. Protein product: CASSLFGQGSSEQYF.

Within the sample, this clone is medium-sized. The gene calls are TRBV29-1 and TRBJ2-7; tentative D call: TRBD1 (6 bases). Germline V lookup: CDR1 SQVTM, CDR2 ANQGSEA. Trimming took off 8 bases at V and 1 base at J, with 15 bases between the two ends. The CDR3 sequence is 13 residues long. CDR3 in amino acids: CSFRQVSSYEQYF. The CDR3 nucleotides are TGCAGCTTTAGACAGGTGTCGTCCTACGAGCAGTACTTC.

This chain joins TRBV15 and TRBJ2-3; D gene ambiguous. The V end lost 4 bases, the J end lost 2 bases, and 7 bases lay between the germline ends. The V gene's germline CDR1 is LNHNV and CDR2 YYDKDF (reference sequence). The CDR3 totals 13 residues. CDR3 DNA: TGTGCCACCAGCAAAGCGATCACAGATACGCAGTATTTT. This translates into CATSKAITDTQYF.

This clone has just a few counts. This rearrangement joins TRBV7-9 to TRBJ1-4; weak D call: TRBD1 (5 bases). CDR3 length: 13 residues. Germline loops: CDR1 SEHNR, CDR2 FQNEAQ (reference sequence). Trimming shortened V by 3 bases and J by 4 bases, and 6 bases separated the two germline ends. The CDR3 nucleotides read TGTGCCAGCAGCTTTGACAGTAATGAAAAACTGTTTTTT. Translating gives CASSFDSNEKLFF.

The gene calls are TRBV2 and TRBJ2-7, with 12 positions matching TRBD1. Germline V lookup: CDR1 SNHLY, CDR2 FYNNEI. The V segment lost 6 bases and the J segment 4 bases; nucleotides outside the gene matches: 4. The CDR3 loop spans 14 amino acids. For the CDR3, the DNA is TGTGCCAGCAGAGGGACAGGGGGCAAGTACGAGCAGTACTTC. Protein product: CASRGTGGKYEQYF.

The chain's CDR3 is CASSLTEIGPNTEAFF. In DNA, the CDR3 is TGTGCCAGCAGCTTAACGGAGATAGGCCCAAACACTGAAGCTTTCTTT. The chain uses TRBV7-3 and TRBJ1-1; D is unresolved. CDR3 length equals 16 residues. Germline V gene sequence: CDR1 SGHTA, CDR2 FQGTGA. Trimming removed 0 bases at V and 2 bases at J, with 13 bases between.

This rearrangement joins TRBV2 to TRBJ2-7; tentatively, D is TRBD2 (7 bases). The germline CDR1 and CDR2 sequences are SNHLY and FYNNEI. Trimming cost V 6 bases and J 0 bases, with 15 bases left between them. The CDR3 is 15 amino acids. The CDR3 DNA is TGTGCCAGCAGCCTCGAGGGGGGGGGCTCCTACGAGCAGTACTTC. This encodes CASSLEGGGSYEQYF.

The genes are TRBV5-1 and TRBJ2-3, with 16 bases lining up with TRBD2. Trimming took 4 bases from V and 0 from J; bases not matched to a gene: 2. The CDR3 has 17 amino acids. Germline V gene sequence: CDR1 SGHRS, CDR2 YFSETQ. The CDR3 sequence is CASSKGLAGGSTDTQYF. CDR3 DNA: TGCGCCAGCAGCAAGGGACTAGCGGGGGGGAGCACAGATACGCAGTATTTT.